The 21 T cell receptor beta chains below come from one sample, sequenced in a study of beta chain features in type 1 diabetes. Expressed TCRB transcripts were sequenced because the isolated RNA had all been reverse transcribed beforehand. Generated by immunoSEQ multiplex PCR, the TCRdb table keeps only in-frame clones and is missing some. The sample records under 25,000 clones, around 50% being singletons. Source material: stem cell memory CD4+ T cells from blood. The source is a man aged 18 to 29 in good health.

V and J are TRBV30 and TRBJ2-1; 14 positions agree with TRBD2. Trimming removed 2 bases from V and 1 base from J; junction bases left unmatched: 16. The germline CDR1 and CDR2 sequences are GTSNPN and SVGIG (reference sequence). The CDR3 sequence is 21 residues long. The CDR3 sequence: CAWSSGLAGGLGWDSYNEQFF. The CDR3 nucleotides are TGTGCCTGGAGTTCTGGACTAGCGGGGGGTCTCGGGTGGGATTCCTACAATGAGCAGTTCTTC.

In its sample, this clone was seen a few times. This CDR3 is CASRMTGGGNQPQHF. In DNA form, the CDR3 reads TGTGCCAGCAGGATGACAGGGGGTGGCAATCAGCCCCAGCATTTT. The rearrangement joins TRBV5-8 to TRBJ1-5, with 9 nucleotides matching TRBD1. V lost 5 bases, J lost 2 bases, and 5 bases stayed unmatched. The CDR3 consists of 15 residues. The V gene's germline CDR1 is SGHTS and CDR2 YDEGEE.

This clone was found a few times. The chain joins TRBV7-2 to TRBJ1-5; D is undetermined. V shed 2 bases and J shed 2 bases, with 10 bases lying between them. Germline V gene sequence: CDR1 SGHTA, CDR2 FQGNSA. The length of the CDR3 is 15 residues. CDR3 nucleotide sequence: TGTGCCAGCAGCTTATCGGGAGGAGGCAATCAGCCCCAGCATTTT. Protein sequence: CASSLSGGGNQPQHF.

The J gene is TRBJ2-1, the V gene TRBV5-4, with 8 nucleotides matching TRBD1. Germline CDR1 SGHNT, CDR2 YYREEE (reference sequence). Trimming removed 5 bases from V and 4 bases from J; junction bases left unmatched: 8. The CDR3 extends over 15 amino acids. The CDR3 here is CASRKTGERYNEQFF. In nucleotides, the CDR3 is TGTGCCAGCAGAAAGACAGGGGAGAGGTACAATGAGCAGTTCTTC.

J is TRBJ2-2 and V is TRBV6-5; D is possibly TRBD2 (7 bases). From germline, CDR1 is MNHEY and CDR2 SVGAGI. Trimming stripped 2 bases from V and 1 base from J, with 11 bases between. The CDR3 spans 16 residues. The CDR3 sequence: CASSYPGGLNTGELFF. DNA of the CDR3: TGTGCCAGCAGTTACCCCGGGGGGCTGAACACCGGGGAGCTGTTTTTT.

In its sample, this clone was seen a few times. The chain uses TRBV7-2 and TRBJ2-7; TRBD1 agrees at 7 bases. CDR1 and CDR2 (germline): SGHTA, FQGNSA. There are 16 residues in the CDR3. V lost 0 bases and J lost 2; bases outside the gene matches: 7. The CDR3 loop is CASSLAPGQGAYEQYF. CDR3 DNA: TGTGCCAGCAGCTTAGCGCCGGGGCAGGGGGCCTACGAGCAGTACTTC.

The chain recombines TRBV27 with TRBJ2-5; TRBD1 agrees at 9 bases. The CDR3 has 14 residues. V lost 7 bases and J lost 6; bases outside the gene matches: 9. Germline V gene sequence: CDR1 MNHEY, CDR2 SMNVEV (reference sequence). CDR3 sequence reads: CASTTGGRWKTQYF. In DNA, the CDR3 is TGTGCCAGCACCACAGGGGGCCGATGGAAGACCCAGTACTTC.

This clone has just a few counts. The J gene is TRBJ2-3, the V gene TRBV15; TRBD2 matches 11 bases. V shed 9 bases and J 4 bases; nucleotides not matched to a gene: 3. CDR3 length: 13 residues. Germline lookup yields CDR1 LNHNV and CDR2 YYDKDF (reference sequence). CDR3 protein: CATTSGGSDTQYF. The CDR3 DNA reads as TGTGCCACAACTAGCGGGGGTTCAGATACGCAGTATTTT. The entire variable domain, with the rest obtained from reference TRBV15 and TRBJ2-3, is as follows: DAMVIQNPRYQVTQFGKPVTLSCSQTLNHNVMYWYQQKSSQAPKLLFHYYDKDFNNEADTPDNFQSRRPNTSFCFLDIRSPGLGDTAMYLCATTSGGSDTQYFGPGTRLTVL.

V is TRBV14 and J is TRBJ1-2; the D is unclear. The V gene's germline CDR1 is SGHDN and CDR2 FVKESK. Trimming took 1 base from V and 8 from J, leaving 14 bases between them. There are 14 residues in the CDR3. This CDR3 is CASSQVFGPGGYTF. The CDR3 DNA reads as TGTGCCAGCAGCCAAGTTTTTGGGCCGGGAGGCTACACCTTC.

This sequence joins TRBV7-9 and TRBJ2-1; 9 positions match TRBD2. Germline lookup yields CDR1 SEHNR and CDR2 FQNEAQ (reference sequence). The CDR3 length is 15 residues. V was pared by 3 bases and J by 12 bases, with 12 bases of the junction left unmatched. The CDR3 DNA follows: TGTGCCAGCAGCTTTCCGGGACTAGCCGGAAACGCGCAGTTCTTC. Its protein is CASSFPGLAGNAQFF.

This clone was detected only a few times. The J gene is TRBJ2-6, the V gene TRBV5-1, with D perhaps matching TRBD1 (6 bases). Germline lookup yields CDR1 SGHRS and CDR2 YFSETQ. V dropped 2 bases and J dropped 3 bases, with 12 bases sitting between them. CDR3 length: 16 amino acids. The CDR3 DNA follows: TGCGCCAGCAGCTTTAGGCCAGGGGATGGGGCCAACGTCCTGACTTTC. Its protein product is CASSFRPGDGANVLTF.

The rearrangement links TRBV25-1 to TRBJ2-7, with D perhaps TRBD2 (6 bases). CDR3 length equals 15 residues. V was pared by 4 bases and J by 3 bases, with 16 bases between. Germline lookup yields CDR1 MGHDK and CDR2 SYGVNS. The CDR3 is CASSVGGLDIYEQYF. The CDR3 DNA reads TGTGCCAGCAGTGTCGGAGGGTTAGATATCTACGAGCAGTACTTC.

This clone was seen a few times. This chain connects TRBV7-2 to TRBJ2-3, with TRBD1 as a possible D gene (5 bases). V lost 2 bases, J lost 4 bases, and 10 bases lay in between. The germline V gene encodes CDR1 SGHTA and CDR2 FQGNSA. This CDR3 region has 14 residues. CDR3 region: CASSLLGDADTQYF. The CDR3, as DNA: TGTGCCAGCAGCTTACTAGGGGATGCAGATACGCAGTATTTT.

J is TRBJ2-7 and V is TRBV6-5, with TRBD2 identical over 11 bases. The CDR3 is 15 residues long. Germline CDR1 is MNHEY and CDR2 is SVGAGI. The J segment lost 4 bases and the V segment lost 6 bases, leaving 8 bases of the junction unmatched. In nucleotides, the CDR3 is TGTGCCAGCAGCAAGGGGACTAGCGGACCTTACGAGCAGTACTTC. Amino acid sequence: CASSKGTSGPYEQYF.

CDR3 nucleotides: TGCGCCAGCAGCTTGACGGAGATAGCCAAAAACATTCAGTACTTC. It yields the protein CASSLTEIAKNIQYF. The rearrangement joins TRBV5-1 to TRBJ2-4; D unclear. CDR1 SGHRS and CDR2 YFSETQ come from the germline V gene. The CDR3 loop spans 15 amino acids. The ends were cut back, 1 base at V and 0 bases at J, with 8 bases in the middle.

This chain links TRBV5-4 with TRBJ2-1; unclear D gene. This CDR3 contains 15 residues. Germline V gene data show CDR1 as SGHNT and CDR2 as YYREEE (reference sequence). V lost 2 bases to trimming and J lost 5 bases, with 14 bases between them. DNA for the CDR3: TGTGCCAGCAGCTTTCAGCTAGTTTCGAACAATGAGCAGTTCTTC. This encodes CASSFQLVSNNEQFF.

The chain carries TRBV28 and TRBJ2-7, with D tentatively TRBD2 (7 bases). The CDR3 has 15 amino acids. The germline V gene encodes CDR1 MDHEN and CDR2 SYDVKM. Trimming left V 10 bases short and J 0 bases short, with 19 bases between. CDR3 protein: CATLGGAGSSYEQYF. CDR3 coding DNA: TGTGCCACCTTAGGGGGGGCGGGATCCTCCTACGAGCAGTACTTC.

Turning to this clone: At one boundary the junction diverges from the germline segment, which might be a read error. The rearrangement uses TRBV30 and TRBJ2-7; D may be TRBD1 (6 bases). The CDR3 has 14 residues. Germline CDR1 reads GTSNPN; CDR2 reads SVGIG (reference sequence). The CDR3 sequence is CAWREGRGSHEQYF. CDR3 bases: TGTGCCTGGAGAGAAGGCAGGGGCTCCCACGAGCAGTACTTC.

The sample holds one count of this clone. The chain is built from TRBV6-1 and TRBJ2-1; TRBD2 agrees at 15 bases. Trimming removed 4 bases from V and 6 bases from J; junction bases left unmatched: 7. CDR3 length: 17 amino acids. Germline V gives CDR1 MNHNS, CDR2 SASEGT. The DNA for the CDR3 is TGTGCCAGCAGTGCGGGACTAGCGGGAGGAAGACGCAATGAGCAGTTCTTC. Translating gives CASSAGLAGGRRNEQFF.

The rearrangement uses TRBV7-2 and TRBJ2-2; 16 bases fit TRBD2. Germline V CDR1 and CDR2: SGHTA, FQGNSA. V lost 1 base and J lost 7; bases outside the gene matches: 6. The CDR3 consists of 18 residues. This chain's CDR3 is CASSLVGTSGGAGGELFF. CDR3 sequence (DNA): TGTGCCAGCAGCTTAGTTGGGACTAGCGGGGGGGCCGGCGGGGAGCTGTTTTTT.

The table lists this clone with a few counts. The chain has TRBV4-3 and TRBJ1-2; 8 bases are shared with TRBD1. The length of the CDR3 is 13 residues. Germline lookup yields CDR1 LGHNA and CDR2 YSLEER. The V segment lost 5 bases and the J segment 7 bases; nucleotides outside the gene matches: 6. The CDR3 coding sequence is TGCGCCAGCAGCGTACAGGGGGTGGGTGGCTACACCTTC. This gives the protein CASSVQGVGGYTF.